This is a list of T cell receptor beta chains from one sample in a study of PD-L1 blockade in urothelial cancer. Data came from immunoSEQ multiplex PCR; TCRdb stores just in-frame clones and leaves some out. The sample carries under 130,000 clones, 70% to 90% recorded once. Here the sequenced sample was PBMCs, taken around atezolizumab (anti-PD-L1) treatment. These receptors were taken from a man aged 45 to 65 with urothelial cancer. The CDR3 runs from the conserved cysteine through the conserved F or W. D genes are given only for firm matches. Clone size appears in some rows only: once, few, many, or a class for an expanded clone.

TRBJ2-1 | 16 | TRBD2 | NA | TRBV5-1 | TGCGCCAGCAGCTTCTTGGCTCCTAGCGGAGACAATGAGCAGTTCTTC | CASSFLAPSGDNEQFF
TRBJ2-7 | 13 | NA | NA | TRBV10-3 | TGTGCCATCAGTTGGGACATCTCCTACGAGCAGTACTTC | CAISWDISYEQYF
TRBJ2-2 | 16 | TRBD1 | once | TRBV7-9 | TGTGCCAGCAGGTACAGGGGGCACGCGAACACCGGGGAGCTGTTTTTT | CASRYRGHANTGELFF
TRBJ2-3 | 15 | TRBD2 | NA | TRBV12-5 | TGTGCTAGTGCCCTCGGACTAGCAGGCACAGATACGCAGTATTTT | CASALGLAGTDTQYF
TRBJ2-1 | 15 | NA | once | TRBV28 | TGTGCCAGCAGTTGGGGCCGGAGAAGGTCCGATGAGCAGTTCTTC | CASSWGRRRSDEQFF
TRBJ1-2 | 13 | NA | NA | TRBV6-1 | TGTGCCAGCAGTACGATCGGGGGGGATGGCTACACCTTC | CASSTIGGDGYTF
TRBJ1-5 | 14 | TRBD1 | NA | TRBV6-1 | TGTGCCAGCAGGGCCACAGGGGGCGGTCAGCCCCAGCATTTT | CASRATGGGQPQHF
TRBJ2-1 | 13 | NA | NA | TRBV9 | TGTGCCAGCAGCGTAACTTCCTACAATGAGCAGTTCTTC | CASSVTSYNEQFF
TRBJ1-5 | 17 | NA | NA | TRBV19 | TGTGCCAGTAGTATAGTCCCTCGGGCAGGGTTCGGTCAGCCCCAGCATTTT | CASSIVPRAGFGQPQHF
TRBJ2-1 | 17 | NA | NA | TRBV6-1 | TGTGCCAGCAGTGTACCGACGTCAGGGGATAGGTCGAATGAGCAGTTCTTC | CASSVPTSGDRSNEQFF
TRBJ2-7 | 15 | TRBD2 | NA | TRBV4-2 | TGTGCCAGCAGCCAAGAAAGAGCGGGAGGTTACGAGCAGTACTTC | CASSQERAGGYEQYF
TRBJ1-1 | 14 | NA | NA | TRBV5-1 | TGCGCCAGCAACCGCGGGCACGAGAACACTGAAGCTTTCTTT | CASNRGHENTEAFF
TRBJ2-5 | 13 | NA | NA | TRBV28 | TGTGCCAGTAACAGGGGGGGCGGTGAGACCCAGTACTTC | CASNRGGGETQYF
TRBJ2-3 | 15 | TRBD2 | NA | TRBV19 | TGTGCCAGTAGGAATAGCGGGAGGTTCACAGATACGCAGTATTTT | CASRNSGRFTDTQYF
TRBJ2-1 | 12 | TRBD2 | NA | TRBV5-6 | TGTGCCAGCAGCCCGGGAGGGAGTGAGCAGTTCTTC | CASSPGGSEQFF
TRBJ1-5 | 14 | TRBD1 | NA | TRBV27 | TGTGCCAGCAGAAACAGGGGTCGCAATCAGCCCCAGCATTTT | CASRNRGRNQPQHF
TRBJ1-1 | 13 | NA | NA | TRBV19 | TGTGCCAGTAGTCCAGGACAGTACACTGAAGCTTTCTTT | CASSPGQYTEAFF
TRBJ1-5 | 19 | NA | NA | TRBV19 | TGTGCCAGTAGTTTATATGGCCCCTTAGGAACGGGTAGCAATCAGCCCCAGCATTTT | CASSLYGPLGTGSNQPQHF
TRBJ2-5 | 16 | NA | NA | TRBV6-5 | TGTGCCAGCAGTTACTCGTGGATGCGAGCCGGGGAGTCCCAGTACTTC | CASSYSWMRAGESQYF
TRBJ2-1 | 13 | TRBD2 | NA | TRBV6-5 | TGTGCCAGCAGTCTGGGGGGAGGCGGGGGGCAGTTCTTC | CASSLGGGGGQFF
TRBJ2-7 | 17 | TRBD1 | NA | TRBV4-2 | TGTGCCAGCAGCCAAGAGGGGACAGCGACCCGAACTTACGAGCAGTACTTC | CASSQEGTATRTYEQYF
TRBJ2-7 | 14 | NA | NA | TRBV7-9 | TGTGCCAGCAAACCCATTGGCAGCTCCTACGAGCAGTACTTC | CASKPIGSSYEQYF
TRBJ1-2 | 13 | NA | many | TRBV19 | TGTGCCAGTAGCCATCAAGGAGACTATGGCTACACCTTC | CASSHQGDYGYTF
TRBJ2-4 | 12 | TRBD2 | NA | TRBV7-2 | TGTGCCAGCAGCCCTGGGACTAGCGGGAGGGTTTTC | CASSPGTSGRVF
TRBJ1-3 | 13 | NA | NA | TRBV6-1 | TGTGCCAGCATCCCTTCTTCTCGGAACACCATATATTTT | CASIPSSRNTIYF
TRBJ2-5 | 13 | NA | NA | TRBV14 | TGTGCCAGCAGCCAATCCCTTATGGAGACCCAGTACTTC | CASSQSLMETQYF
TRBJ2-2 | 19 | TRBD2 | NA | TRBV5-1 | TGCGCCAGCAGCTTGGTAGGCAGCGGACTAGCGGGAGTCCCCGGGGAGCTGTTTTTT | CASSLVGSGLAGVPGELFF
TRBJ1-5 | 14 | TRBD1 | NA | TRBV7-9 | TGTGCCAGCAGTCGACAGGGAGAAAATCAGCCCCAGCATTTT | CASSRQGENQPQHF